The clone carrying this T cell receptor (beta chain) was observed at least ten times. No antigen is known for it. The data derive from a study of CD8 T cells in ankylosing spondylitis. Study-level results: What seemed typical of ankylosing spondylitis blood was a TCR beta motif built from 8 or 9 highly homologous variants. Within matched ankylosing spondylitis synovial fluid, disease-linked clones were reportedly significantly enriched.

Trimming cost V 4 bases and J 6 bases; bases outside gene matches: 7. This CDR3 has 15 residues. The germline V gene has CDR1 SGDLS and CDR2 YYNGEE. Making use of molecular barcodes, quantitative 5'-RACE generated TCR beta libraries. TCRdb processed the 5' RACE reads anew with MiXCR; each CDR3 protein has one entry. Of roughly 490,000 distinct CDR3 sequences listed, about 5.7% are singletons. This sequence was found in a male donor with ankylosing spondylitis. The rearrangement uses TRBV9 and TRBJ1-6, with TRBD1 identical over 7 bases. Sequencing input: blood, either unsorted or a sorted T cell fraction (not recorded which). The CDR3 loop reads CASSSTGVGNSPLHF. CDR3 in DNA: TGTGCCAGCAGCTCTACAGGGGTGGGTAATTCACCCCTCCACTTT.